Presented here are 18 T cell receptor beta chains from one specimen sequenced in a study of T cells in Graves' hyperthyroidism and ophthalmopathy. Amplification of TCR beta CDR3 regions was performed using RNA transcripts as template. When the TCR CDR3 underwent first-round RT-PCR, the HTBI primer set was used. TCRdb redid the calling of the multiplex PCR reads with MiXCR, one entry per CDR3 protein. Of under 400,000 distinct CDR3 sequences listed, just under 25% are singletons. The sample was blood. These receptors were obtained from a man between 45 and 60 years old with Graves' hyperthyroidism.

The chain is built from TRBV18 and TRBJ1-4; no firm D call. Germline loops: CDR1 KGHSH, CDR2 LQKENI. Trimming took 3 bases from V and 3 from J, leaving 14 bases between them. CDR3 size: 16 residues. CDR3 DNA sequence: TGTGCCAGCTCACCCCTTTCTACAAAGGCTAATGAAAAACTGTTTTTT. Its translation: CASSPLSTKANEKLFF.

In its sample, this clonotype was seen many times. The chain combines TRBV11-2 with TRBJ2-7; 9 positions agree with TRBD1. V was pared by 5 bases and J by 4 bases, with 6 bases of the junction left unmatched. Germline V gene sequence: CDR1 SGHAT, CDR2 FQNNGV. The CDR3 extends over 14 amino acids. The CDR3 DNA reads as TGTGCCAGCAGCCCGACAGGGGGGTTGTACGAGCAGTACTTC. Its translation is CASSPTGGLYEQYF.

The chain carries TRBV12-3 or TRBV12-4 and TRBJ2-2, with TRBD2 identical over 9 bases. The ends lost 6 bases at V and 3 bases at J; junction bases unmatched: 8. The CDR3 has 16 residues. The CDR3 loop reads CASSPSLAGYTGELFF. The CDR3 DNA follows: TGTGCCAGCAGCCCCTCCCTAGCGGGGTACACCGGGGAGCTGTTTTTT.

The chain combines TRBV24-1 with TRBJ2-7; 16 bases match TRBD2. V gave up 2 bases and J gave up 6 bases; unmatched junction bases: 15. The germline gives CDR1 KGHDR, CDR2 SFDVKD. This CDR3 comprises 20 residues. This CDR3 reads CATSDSRTAGLAGGPGEQYF. CDR3 DNA: TGTGCCACCAGTGATTCCCGGACAGCGGGACTAGCGGGAGGGCCGGGCGAGCAGTACTTC.

As to this clonotype: A read error may explain this, as a much larger clone is one base away. The rearrangement joins TRBV5-1 to TRBJ2-3, with TRBD2 matching over 10 bases. Germline V gives CDR1 SGHRS, CDR2 YFSETQ. The CDR3 length is 14 residues. DNA of the CDR3: TGTGCCAGCAGCGCTAGCGGGAGTGCAGATACGCAGTATTTT. It codes for CASSASGSADTQYF. Filled out from reference TRBV5-1 and TRBJ2-3, the complete variable domain reads KAGVTQTPRYLIKTRGQQVTLSCSPISGHRSVSWYQQTPGQGLQFLFEYFSETQRNKGNFPGRFSGRQFSNSRSEMNVSTLELGDSALYLCASSASGSADTQYFGPGTRLTVL.

The chain is built from TRBV9 and TRBJ2-3; D is possibly TRBD1 (6 bases). The CDR3 is 13 amino acids. Germline-derived CDR1 and CDR2 are SGDLS and YYNGEE. V lost 2 bases, J lost 5 bases, and 9 bases lay in between. Here the CDR3 DNA reads TGTGCCAGCAGCGTGCACAGGGAAGATACGCAGTATTTT. As protein: CASSVHREDTQYF.

This clonotype was observed a handful of times. The V gene is TRBV6-1, the J gene TRBJ2-1, with D hard to call. Germline CDR1 reads MNHNS; CDR2 reads SASEGT. V lost 3 bases and J lost 6, with 12 bases in between. The CDR3 consists of 14 residues. The CDR3 here is CASSDNWRANEQFF. The CDR3 DNA follows: TGTGCCAGCAGTGACAACTGGAGAGCCAATGAGCAGTTCTTC.

This clonotype was seen a few times. The rearrangement uses TRBV7-3 and TRBJ2-7; D may correspond to TRBD1 or TRBD2 (5 bases each). V lost 1 base and J 6 bases, leaving 10 bases between the germline ends. Per the germline V gene, CDR1 is SGHTA and CDR2 is FQGTGA. The CDR3 runs 13 residues. CDR3 nucleotides: TGTGCCAGCAGCTTAAATTCTGGGGGCGAGCAGTACTTC. This translates into CASSLNSGGEQYF. Full variable domain (outside the CDR3, taken from reference TRBV7-3 and TRBJ2-7): GAGVSQTPSNKVTEKGKYVELRCDPISGHTALYWYRQSLGQGPEFLIYFQGTGAADDSGLPNDRFFAVRPEGSVSTLKIQRTERGDSAVYLCASSLNSGGEQYFGPGTRLTVT.

This clonotype has a count of ten or more. The chain employs TRBV11-2 and TRBJ2-1; maybe TRBD2 (6 bases). From germline, CDR1 is SGHAT and CDR2 FQNNGV. The CDR3 sequence is 16 residues long. Trimming shortened V by 1 base and J by 5 bases, and 15 bases separated the two germline ends. The CDR3 is CASSLVSLAVDNEQFF. The CDR3 nucleotides are TGTGCCAGCAGCTTAGTGAGTTTAGCGGTGGACAATGAGCAGTTCTTC.

V is TRBV12-3 or TRBV12-4 and J is TRBJ1-3; TRBD1 matches 12 bases. The V gene end was trimmed by 7 bases and the J gene end by 2 bases; junction bases not matched to a gene: 9. This CDR3 is 17 amino acids long. Here the CDR3 DNA reads TGTGCCAGCACCTCGACAGGGACAGGGGGCCCTGGAAACACCATATATTTT. It specifies CASTSTGTGGPGNTIYF.

This clonotype showed up many times. V usage is TRBV20-1 and J usage is TRBJ2-7; D is perhaps TRBD1 (6 bases). V lost 5 bases and J lost 2, with 7 bases in between. CDR1 DFQATT and CDR2 SNEGSKA come from the germline V gene (reference sequence). The CDR3 has 11 amino acids. CDR3 sequence reads: CSAGGPYEQYF. CDR3 sequence (DNA): TGCAGTGCTGGGGGCCCCTACGAGCAGTACTTC.

A few counts support this clonotype. The rearrangement uses TRBV28 and TRBJ1-5; D is uncertain. Germline V gives CDR1 MDHEN, CDR2 SYDVKM. Deletions cut 9 bases from V and 5 bases from J, with 11 bases between. CDR3 size: 12 residues. The CDR3 reads CASWDSDQPQHF. The DNA of the CDR3 is TGTGCCAGTTGGGATTCTGATCAGCCCCAGCATTTT.

This clonotype was seen a handful of times. The CDR3 sequence is CASSFQGGTAMNEQFF. The CDR3 nucleotides are TGTGCCAGCAGTTTTCAAGGCGGAACTGCCATGAATGAGCAGTTCTTC. The chain recombines TRBV12-3 or TRBV12-4 with TRBJ2-1; D remains ambiguous. The CDR3 contains 16 residues. V dropped 3 bases and J dropped 7 bases, with 19 bases sitting between them.

Ten or more counts support this clonotype. This chain connects TRBV28 to TRBJ2-7; perhaps TRBD1 as D (6 bases). V lost 4 bases and J lost 2, with 18 bases in between. Germline CDR1 MDHEN, CDR2 SYDVKM. This CDR3 region has 16 residues. The CDR3 nucleotides are TGTGCCAGCAGTTCCCTCGTCGACAGGACACCCTACGAGCAGTACTTC. It yields the protein CASSSLVDRTPYEQYF.

A word on this clonotype: A much larger clonotype is one base distant, so this may be a read error. The CDR3 bases are TGTGCCAGCTCTATGGACAGGGACCCTGAGCAGTTCTTC. Translated: CASSMDRDPEQFF. The chain carries TRBV2 and TRBJ2-1; 8 bases are shared with TRBD1. The germline V gene encodes CDR1 SNHLY and CDR2 FYNNEI. V was clipped by 8 bases and J by 9 bases; unmatched bases: 9. The CDR3 has 13 amino acids.

This clonotype was detected ten times or more. DNA of the CDR3: TGTGCCAGCGGTTCCCTCGGTCTGTACTTC. Encoded protein: CASGSLGLYF. The V and J genes are TRBV11-2 and TRBJ2-5; D call uncertain. Germline CDR1 is SGHAT and CDR2 is FQNNGV. V was trimmed by 8 bases and J by 13 bases, leaving 14 bases between them. The CDR3 has 10 residues.

In this sample, this clonotype turned up many times. V usage is TRBV12-3 or TRBV12-4 and J usage is TRBJ1-2; D gene unclear. This CDR3 is built from 14 residues. Trimming pared 0 bases from V and 6 bases from J, leaving 11 bases between. The CDR3 loop reads CASSLAPGTDGYTF. The CDR3 nucleotides are TGTGCCAGCAGTTTAGCCCCGGGTACGGATGGCTACACCTTC.

This clonotype was recorded a few times. The J gene is TRBJ2-1, the V gene TRBV19; D is ambiguous. CDR1 is LNHDA, CDR2 SQIVND, per germline (reference sequence). V shed 3 bases and J shed 4 bases, with 7 bases lying between them. The CDR3 consists of 13 residues. The CDR3 spells CASSMSDYNEQFF. The CDR3 DNA is TGTGCCAGTAGTATGTCGGATTACAATGAGCAGTTCTTC.